Each of the 17 T cell receptor beta chains below was sequenced from the same sample in a study of shared clonotypes between healthy human individuals. Method: immunoSEQ multiplex PCR; TCRdb's copy keeps in-frame clones and lacks some. The data show approximately 1.4 million clones, 95% to 99% seen once. Sequencing was carried out using naive CD4+ T cells sorted from blood. Subset given: CD45RA+ positively selected. Receptors originate from a man aged 25 to 40 in good health.

This rearrangement joins TRBV5-1 to TRBJ1-1; D possibly corresponds to TRBD1 (5 bases). This CDR3 comprises 15 residues. Germline assignment: CDR1 SGHRS and CDR2 YFSETQ. V lost 0 bases and J lost 3, with 12 bases in between. DNA for the CDR3: TGCGCCAGCAGCTTGGTGTTTGGGACCCACACTGAAGCTTTCTTT. It is translated as CASSLVFGTHTEAFF. The entire variable domain, with the rest obtained from reference TRBV5-1 and TRBJ1-1, is as follows: KAGVTQTPRYLIKTRGQQVTLSCSPISGHRSVSWYQQTPGQGLQFLFEYFSETQRNKGNFPGRFSGRQFSNSRSEMNVSTLELGDSALYLCASSLVFGTHTEAFFGQGTRLTVV.

This clone was detected once. The J gene is TRBJ1-2, the V gene TRBV28; 8 bases fit TRBD1. This CDR3 comprises 14 residues. J gave up 7 bases and V 7 bases, and 11 bases lay outside the gene matches. Germline V lookup: CDR1 MDHEN, CDR2 SYDVKM. CDR3 nucleotides: TGTGCCAGCATGACGACAGGGGATTACGCTGGCTACACCTTC. This codes for CASMTTGDYAGYTF.

The genes are TRBV7-9 and TRBJ2-7, with D maybe TRBD2 (5 bases). The CDR3 is made up of 13 amino acids. CDR1 and CDR2 from the germline V gene are SEHNR and FQNEAQ (reference sequence). The germline V and J ends were trimmed by 7 bases and 4 bases, with 14 bases remaining between them. CDR3 amino acids: CASTPREGYEQYF. In nucleotides, the CDR3 is TGTGCCAGCACTCCGAGGGAAGGGTACGAGCAGTACTTC.

V and J are TRBV28 and TRBJ2-2; the D gene is possibly TRBD1 (6 bases). The germline gives CDR1 MDHEN, CDR2 SYDVKM. The CDR3 runs to 12 residues. Trimming shortened V by 8 bases and J by 7 bases, and 11 bases separated the two germline ends. The CDR3 coding sequence is TGTGCCAGCGGGGGCCTCTACGGGGAGCTGTTTTTT. Translation: CASGGLYGELFF.

The chain joins TRBV7-2 to TRBJ2-5; tentative D call: TRBD1 (5 bases). The CDR3 spans 13 residues. CDR1 and CDR2 from the germline V gene are SGHTA and FQGNSA. V was trimmed by 4 bases and J by 5 bases, leaving 11 bases between them. CDR3 sequence: CASSSNRLETQYF. The CDR3 coding sequence is TGTGCCAGCAGCTCAAACAGGTTGGAGACCCAGTACTTC.

The V and J genes are TRBV9 and TRBJ2-5; no clear D gene. Germline V gene data show CDR1 as SGDLS and CDR2 as YYNGEE. The CDR3 totals 17 residues. Trimming shortened V by 2 bases and J by 5 bases, and 22 bases separated the two germline ends. The CDR3 sequence: CASSVSIPGDSFETQYF. The CDR3 DNA reads as TGTGCCAGCAGCGTCAGTATCCCTGGGGATAGCTTCGAGACCCAGTACTTC.

The chain combines TRBV11-2 with TRBJ2-7, with D perhaps TRBD2 (6 bases). In germline, CDR1 is SGHAT, CDR2 FQNNGV. V gave up 5 bases and J gave up 3 bases, with 14 bases separating them. The CDR3 spans 14 residues. The CDR3 loop reads CASSLAGRGYEQYF. The CDR3 bases are TGTGCCAGCAGCCTTGCGGGGCGAGGCTACGAGCAGTACTTC.

The rearrangement joins TRBV28 to TRBJ1-1; D ambiguous. Looked up from germline, CDR1 is MDHEN and CDR2 is SYDVKM. V was clipped by 6 bases and J by 1 base, with 12 bases between them. This CDR3 has 14 amino acids. CDR3 amino acids: CASRPRRRNTEAFF. CDR3 DNA: TGTGCCAGCAGACCTCGCAGACGGAACACTGAAGCTTTCTTT.

The chain couples TRBV14 to TRBJ2-3, with 7 bases fitting TRBD2. The CDR3 is made up of 16 amino acids. V dropped 3 bases and J dropped 4; count of bases not matched to a gene: 10. Germline CDR1 and CDR2: SGHDN and FVKESK. Written as DNA, the CDR3 is TGTGCCAGCAGCCACCTTGAAACAGGACTAGCAGATACGCAGTATTTT. Translating it yields CASSHLETGLADTQYF. Full variable domain (remainder filled in from reference TRBV14 and TRBJ2-3): EAGVTQFPSHSVIEKGQTVTLRCDPISGHDNLYWYRRVMGKEIKFLLHFVKESKQDESGMPNNRFLAERTGGTYSTLKVQPAELEDSGVYFCASSHLETGLADTQYFGPGTRLTVL.

The rearrangement uses TRBV10-3 and TRBJ2-7; possibly TRBD1 or TRBD2 for D (6 bases each). This CDR3 is 14 amino acids long. The germline CDR1 and CDR2 sequences are ENHRY and SYGVKD. Trimming removed 7 bases from V and 4 bases from J, with 17 bases in between. CDR3 DNA: TGTGCCATCACCCCGGGACCGGGGGCGTACGAGCAGTACTTC. Translating it yields CAITPGPGAYEQYF.

The chain is built from TRBV10-1 and TRBJ2-2, with a possible D match to TRBD1 (8 bases). The V gene lost 6 bases and the J gene lost 5 bases, with 22 bases spanning the gap. The germline gives CDR1 WNHNN, CDR2 SYGVQD (reference sequence). The CDR3 covers 17 residues. CDR3 in amino acids: CASSDRGIAGATGELFF. The CDR3 DNA sequence: TGCGCCAGCAGCGACAGGGGAATCGCGGGAGCGACCGGGGAGCTGTTTTTT.

The rearrangement uses TRBV18 and TRBJ2-7; TRBD1 is a possible D gene (6 bases). The germline gives CDR1 KGHSH, CDR2 LQKENI. This CDR3 is 14 amino acids long. Trimming pared 6 bases from V and 3 bases from J, leaving 15 bases between. For the CDR3, the DNA is TGTGCCAGCTCCGTCTCGGGACAAATCTACGAGCAGTACTTC. Protein: CASSVSGQIYEQYF.

The chain recombines TRBV7-9 with TRBJ1-1; D gene uncertain. Germline-derived CDR1 and CDR2 are SEHNR and FQNEAQ (reference sequence). This CDR3 spans 14 amino acids. With 2 bases removed from V and 1 base from J, the gap between germline ends came to 8 bases. CDR3 nucleotides: TGTGCCAGCAGCTTAACGAGTCGGAACACTGAAGCTTTCTTT. This codes for CASSLTSRNTEAFF.

The chain has TRBV2 and TRBJ2-6; no reliable D call. The CDR3 extends over 15 amino acids. Germline CDR1 is SNHLY and CDR2 is FYNNEI. V gave up 1 base and J gave up 1 base, with 5 bases separating them. CDR3 nucleotides: TGTGCCAGCAGTGAAGGCAGGTCTGGGGCCAACGTCCTGACTTTC. It encodes CASSEGRSGANVLTF.

This rearrangement joins TRBV20-1 to TRBJ2-7, with D unresolved. Germline-derived CDR1 and CDR2 are DFQATT and SNEGSKA (reference sequence). The CDR3 is 11 amino acids. V lost 5 bases and J 5 bases, leaving 10 bases between the germline ends. The CDR3 region is CSAGRPNEQYF. For the CDR3, the DNA is TGCAGTGCTGGACGGCCGAACGAGCAGTACTTC.

The rearrangement links TRBV7-2 to TRBJ2-2; unclear D gene. Germline CDR1 and CDR2: SGHTA and FQGNSA. This CDR3 is 15 amino acids long. Between the trimmed V and J ends, which lost 5 bases and 3 bases, there was a span of 13 bases. The CDR3 loop reads CASSTRLGHTGELFF. The CDR3 nucleotides are TGTGCCAGCAGCACCCGGCTAGGGCACACCGGGGAGCTGTTTTTT.

The V call is TRBV29-1, the J call TRBJ2-7; 7 nucleotides align to TRBD1. The CDR3 consists of 14 residues. V lost 6 bases and J lost 4; bases outside the gene matches: 12. In germline, CDR1 is SQVTM, CDR2 ANQGSEA. Written as DNA, the CDR3 is TGCAGCGTCGCTATGACAGGGTTGTCTTACGAGCAGTACTTC. Amino acids: CSVAMTGLSYEQYF.